The source of this T cell receptor (beta chain) is a study of blood T cell repertoires in COVID-19. Study-level background: Donors in the United States, Italy and Spain gave samples during acute or convalescent COVID-19. PBMCs, B-cell-depleted T cells, or T cells provided the cDNA or gDNA that made up the material.

As originally analysed: Amplification of reference gene primers was used by the study to estimate nucleated cell counts. Clones were read by immunoSEQ multiplex PCR, and TCRdb kept only the in-frame ones, dropping some. V and J calls and clone size are those listed in that table; D and trimming were worked out from the DNA. The sample lists some 220,000 clones; about 79% were seen once. This clone turned up a few times. Between the trimmed V and J ends, which lost 5 bases and 6 bases, there was a span of 13 bases. Germline loops: CDR1 SGHNT, CDR2 YENEEA. The CDR3 contains 14 residues. The receptor was isolated from a man between 45 and 60 years old with active or convalescent COVID-19. Sequenced sample: peripheral blood. The chain employs TRBV11-3 and TRBJ2-2; D is possibly TRBD2 (5 bases). This CDR3 reads CASSHGGFAGELFF. The CDR3 DNA reads TGTGCCAGCAGCCACGGCGGGTTTGCCGGGGAGCTGTTTTTT.